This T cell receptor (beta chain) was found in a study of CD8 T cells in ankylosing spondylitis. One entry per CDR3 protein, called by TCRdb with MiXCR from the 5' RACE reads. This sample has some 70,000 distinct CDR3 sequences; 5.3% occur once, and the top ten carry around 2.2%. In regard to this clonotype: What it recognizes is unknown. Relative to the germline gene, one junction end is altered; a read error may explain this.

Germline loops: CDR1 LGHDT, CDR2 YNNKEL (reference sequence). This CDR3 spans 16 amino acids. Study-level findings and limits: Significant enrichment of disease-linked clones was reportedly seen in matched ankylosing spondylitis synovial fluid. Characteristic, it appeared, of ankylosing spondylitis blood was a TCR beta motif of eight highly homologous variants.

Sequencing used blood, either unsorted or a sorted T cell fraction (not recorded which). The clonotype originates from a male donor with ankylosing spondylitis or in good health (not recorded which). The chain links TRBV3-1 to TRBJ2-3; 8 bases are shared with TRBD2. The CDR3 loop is CTSSKGGNGGGDTQCF. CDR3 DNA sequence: TGTACCAGCAGCAAAGGGGGGAACGGGGGGGGAGATACGCAGTGTTTT.